This entry features one TCR beta chain sequence. This receptor's antigen is unknown. The record has no base qualities; no much larger clone is one base away. The data belong to a study of blood T cells in healthy people across ages (dated by TCRdb to between 2014 and 2016). Describing the broader study: In model experiments, template switching captured roughly one uniquely barcoded TCR beta cDNA molecule for every two T cells. Using deep sequencing normalized with unique cDNA molecular identifiers, the study measured how TCR beta repertoire diversity changes with age. The donors were divided into four age groups: young (average around 17 years), middle-aged (almost 40), aged (about 60) and long-lived (roughly 82). To avoid experimental bias, donors of different ages were spread randomly across the sequencing lanes. Using the same blood draw, the study looked at two additional independent replicas of 1 million unique cDNA reads for two donors, one aged 18 to 30 and the other aged 80 or older.

Systemically healthy Caucasian individuals from Russia, 39 in total and aged roughly 6 to 95 years, were included as donors. Each donor gave about 9.8 milliliters of peripheral blood, drawn into EDTA-treated Vacutainer tubes. PBMCs were isolated by Ficoll-Paque density-gradient centrifugation, with at least 6 million obtained per sample. Trizol reagent was used to extract total RNA from PBMCs, with at least 5 micrograms per sample. For every donor, an aliquot of PBMCs went through flow cytometry to measure the percentages of naive CD45RAhigh/CD27high T cells. The receptor library was made with 5' RACE. The second PCR ran for roughly 7 to 11 cycles and used a J-beta primer mix along with a sample-barcoded 5' primer. Each TCR beta cDNA molecule received a unique molecular identifier from a template-switch 5' adaptor carrying 12 random nucleotides. At least 2.5 million CDR3-containing paired-end reads were obtained from each sample. First-strand cDNA was synthesized from all RNA with the Mint cDNA synthesis kit, primed by a TRBC-specific oligonucleotide. Following uracil-DNA glycosylase treatment, all cDNA underwent a first 18-cycle PCR with the universal primers M1SS and BC2_uni_R. The paper's processing steps were these. For normalization, 1 million high-quality reads, each with a distinct molecular identifier, were randomly selected from each sample. Instead of being binned into consensus sequences, reads that shared molecular identifiers were thrown out. CDR3 identification, clonotype clustering and error correction used MiTCR with a Q25 quality threshold and the strictest error-elimination algorithm. A nonparametric unseen species model with Euler transformation was used to estimate a lower bound on total TCR beta diversity. TCRdb reran the public reads through fastp at Q25 and MiXCR, keeping productive beta chains. One record per CDR3 amino acid sequence lists the most common genes and DNA. The V and J calls and clone size come from TCRdb's table, not from the authors' own analysis. Here the sample has fewer than 2 million distinct CDR3 sequences; roughly two fifths occur a single time. Under 25% of the sample comes from the top ten.

Study-wide conclusions, independent of this receptor: Total diversity estimates from one million sequenced T cells were considered lower bounds and underestimates. Observed TCR beta diversity correlated strongly with the percentage of naive T cells measured by flow cytometry. Compared with the aged group, more naive CD4+ T cells, fewer expanded clones and increased TCR diversity were shown by the long-lived group, suggesting age selection. As age increased, observed TCR beta diversity per million T cells dropped in a roughly linear way, and a significant reduction was already evident by age about 40. Because the CMV infection status of the donors was unknown, age-related changes in expanded clonotypes may potentially have been confounded. Because profiling used bulk unsorted PBMCs, naive and antigen-experienced compartments could not be compared conclusively.

The CDR3 starts with the cysteine, ends with the phenylalanine, and has 15 residues. The kept DNA is CDR3 alone, 45 bases in frame from the first base. The germline V gene provides CDR1 MGHDK and CDR2 SYGVNS. V is pared back by 3 bases and J by 3 bases, with 14 bases lying between the germline termini. Sequencing was carried out using blood. The clonotype originates from a human donor in good health. This sequence uses TRBV25-1 and TRBJ1-1, with TRBD1 perhaps the D gene, on 5 matching bases. The DNA sequence is as follows: TGTGCCAGCAGTGACGCGAGGCGAGGGGACACTGAAGCTTTCTTT. The translation is CASSDARRGDTEAFF.